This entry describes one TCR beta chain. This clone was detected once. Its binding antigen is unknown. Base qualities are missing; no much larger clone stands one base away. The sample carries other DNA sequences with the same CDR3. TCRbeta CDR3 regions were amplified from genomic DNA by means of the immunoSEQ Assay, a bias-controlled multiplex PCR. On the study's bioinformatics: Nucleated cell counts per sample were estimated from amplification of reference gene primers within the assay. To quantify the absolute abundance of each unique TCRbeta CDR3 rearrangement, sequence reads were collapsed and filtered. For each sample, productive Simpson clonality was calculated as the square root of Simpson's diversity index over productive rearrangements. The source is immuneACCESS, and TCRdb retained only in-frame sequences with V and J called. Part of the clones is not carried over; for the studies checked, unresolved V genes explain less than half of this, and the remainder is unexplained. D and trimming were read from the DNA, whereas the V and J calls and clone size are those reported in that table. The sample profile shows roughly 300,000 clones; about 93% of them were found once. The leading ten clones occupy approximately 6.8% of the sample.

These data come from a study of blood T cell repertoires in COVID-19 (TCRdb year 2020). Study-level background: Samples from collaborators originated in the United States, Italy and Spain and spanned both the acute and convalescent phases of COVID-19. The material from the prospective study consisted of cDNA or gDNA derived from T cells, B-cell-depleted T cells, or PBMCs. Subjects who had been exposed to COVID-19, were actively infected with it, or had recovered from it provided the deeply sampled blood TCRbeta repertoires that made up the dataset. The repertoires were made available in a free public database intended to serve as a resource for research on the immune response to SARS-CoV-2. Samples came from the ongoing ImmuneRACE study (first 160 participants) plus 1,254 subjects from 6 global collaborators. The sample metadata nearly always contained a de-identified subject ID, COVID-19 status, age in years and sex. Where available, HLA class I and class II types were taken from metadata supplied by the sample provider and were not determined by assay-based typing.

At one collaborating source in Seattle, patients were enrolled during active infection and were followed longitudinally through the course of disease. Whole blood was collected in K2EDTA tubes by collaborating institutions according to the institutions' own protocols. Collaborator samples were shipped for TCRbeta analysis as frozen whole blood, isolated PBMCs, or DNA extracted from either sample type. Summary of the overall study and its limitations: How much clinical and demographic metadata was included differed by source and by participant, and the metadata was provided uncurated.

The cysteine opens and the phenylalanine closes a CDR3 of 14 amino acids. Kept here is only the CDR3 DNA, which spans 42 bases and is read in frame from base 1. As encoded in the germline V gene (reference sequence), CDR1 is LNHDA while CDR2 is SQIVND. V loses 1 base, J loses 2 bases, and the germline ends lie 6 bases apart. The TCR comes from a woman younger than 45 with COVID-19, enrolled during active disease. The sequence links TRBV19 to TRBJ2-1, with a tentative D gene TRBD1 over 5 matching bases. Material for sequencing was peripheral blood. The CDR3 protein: CASSIGGTYNEQFF. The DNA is TGTGCCAGTAGTATAGGGGGCACCTACAATGAGCAGTTCTTC.